A single sample gave rise to the 32 T cell receptor beta chains below, sequenced in a study of response to subunit inactivated influenza vaccine. TCRdb recomputed calls from the RT-PCR reads with MiXCR, one row per CDR3 protein. In the table there are about 530,000 distinct CDR3 sequences, about 11% of which are singletons. The sample in question was PBMCs from blood, obtained on the day of vaccination. Receptors were obtained from a man aged 45-65 years who received an inactivated influenza vaccine.

The chain recombines TRBV20-1 with TRBJ2-3, with unresolved D. Per germline, CDR1 DFQATT and CDR2 SNEGSKA (reference sequence). The CDR3 extends over 14 amino acids. V was shortened by 5 bases and J by 5 bases, with 17 bases between the two germline ends. CDR3 DNA sequence: TGCAGTGCTTCCCAGTTCCTCTCGGGAGATACGCAGTATTTT. Protein product: CSASQFLSGDTQYF.

Ten or more counts support this clonotype. V usage is TRBV28 and J usage is TRBJ2-5; possible D gene TRBD2, 5 bases. Germline V gene sequence: CDR1 MDHEN, CDR2 SYDVKM. This CDR3 region has 14 residues. V lost 6 bases and J 5 bases, leaving 16 bases between the germline ends. The DNA for the CDR3 is TGTGCCAGCAGCTTAGACGGGGATTTGGAGACCCAGTACTTC. Its protein product is CASSLDGDLETQYF.

Many counts were recorded for this clonotype. The rearrangement uses TRBV3-1 and TRBJ2-7; D may be TRBD2 (5 bases). The V gene lost 1 base and the J gene lost 2 bases, with 15 bases spanning the gap. Germline V gives CDR1 LGHDT, CDR2 YNNKEL (reference sequence). This CDR3 spans 16 amino acids. The CDR3 bases are TGTGCCAGCAGCCAAGTCCATCGGGGATTTACCTACGAGCAGTACTTC. Translated, it gives CASSQVHRGFTYEQYF.

This clonotype appeared once. V gene TRBV29-1 combines with J gene TRBJ1-1; unclear D gene. Trimming pared 2 bases from V and 0 bases from J, leaving 7 bases between. The CDR3 spans 13 residues. CDR1 is SQVTM and CDR2 is ANQGSEA in the germline V gene. The CDR3 sequence: CSVENRLNTEAFF. Written as DNA, the CDR3 is TGCAGCGTTGAAAACAGATTGAACACTGAAGCTTTCTTT.

V gene TRBV14 combines with J gene TRBJ2-7, with 7 bases fitting TRBD1. Losses at the gene ends were 2 bases for V and 6 bases for J; bases not matched to a gene: 4. The CDR3 length is 13 residues. Per the germline V gene, CDR1 is SGHDN and CDR2 is FVKESK. The CDR3: CASSQTNRGEQYF. CDR3 DNA sequence: TGTGCCAGCAGCCAAACGAACAGGGGCGAGCAGTACTTC.

This clonotype showed up just a few times. The CDR3 sequence: CASSLGTSGSGEQYF. In DNA form, the CDR3 reads TGTGCCAGCAGCTTGGGGACTAGCGGGAGTGGCGAGCAGTACTTC. The V and J genes are TRBV13 and TRBJ2-7; 14 bases map to TRBD2. V was pared by 3 bases and J by 6 bases, with 4 bases of the junction left unmatched. Germline V gene lookup returns CDR1 PRHDT and CDR2 FYEKMQ (reference sequence). The CDR3 contains 15 residues.

This chain links TRBV15 with TRBJ2-7; 9 bases are a match to TRBD1. The CDR3 extends over 15 amino acids. Germline CDR1 is LNHNV and CDR2 is YYDKDF (reference sequence). The V gene end was trimmed by 1 base and the J gene end by 2 bases; junction bases not matched to a gene: 3. The chain's CDR3 is CATSRGQGGTYEQYF. The CDR3 DNA is TGTGCCACCAGCAGAGGACAGGGGGGAACCTACGAGCAGTACTTC.

The CDR3 sequence is CAGKTGKRDTGELFF. DNA of the CDR3: TGTGCCGGGAAAACAGGGAAAAGGGACACCGGGGAGCTGTTTTTT. The rearrangement uses TRBV28 and TRBJ2-2, with TRBD1 as a possible D gene (6 bases). Germline CDR1 MDHEN, CDR2 SYDVKM. Trimming shortened V by 11 bases and J by 3 bases, and 19 bases separated the two germline ends. The CDR3 loop spans 15 amino acids. The whole variable domain, filled in from reference TRBV28 and TRBJ2-2, reads DVKVTQSSRYLVKRTGEKVFLECVQDMDHENMFWYRQDPGLGLRLIYFSYDVKMKEKGDIPEGYSVSREKKERFSLILESASTNQTSMYLCAGKTGKRDTGELFFGEGSRLTVL.

This clonotype appeared a few times. The genes are TRBV9 and TRBJ2-5, with D unclear. V was cut by 0 bases and J by 0 bases, with 9 bases left in between. CDR3 length: 15 residues. CDR1 and CDR2 (germline): SGDLS, YYNGEE. The CDR3 here is CASSVGQRDQETQYF. The CDR3 DNA follows: TGTGCCAGCAGCGTAGGCCAGCGTGACCAAGAGACCCAGTACTTC. The full variable domain, its missing parts supplied by reference TRBV9 and TRBJ2-5, is DSGVTQTPKHLITATGQRVTLRCSPRSGDLSVYWYQQSLDQGLQFLIQYYNGEERAKGNILERFSAQQFPDLHSELNLSSLELGDSALYFCASSVGQRDQETQYFGPGTRLLVL.

There are many counts of this clonotype. The chain carries TRBV4-2 and TRBJ2-5, with TRBD2 matching over 16 bases. The CDR3 has 19 amino acids. CDR1 LGHNA and CDR2 YNFKEQ come from the germline V gene. Losses at the gene ends were 0 bases for V and 4 bases for J; bases not matched to a gene: 8. The DNA for the CDR3 is TGTGCCAGCAGCCAAGATCGCGGGACTAGCGGGAGGGCCGTAGAGACCCAGTACTTC. This codes for CASSQDRGTSGRAVETQYF.

The CDR3 DNA reads as TGTGCCAGCAGCGCCGGGGGGGCGGGGACGAACACCGGGGAGCTGTTTTTT. This codes for CASSAGGAGTNTGELFF. The V and J genes are TRBV7-2 and TRBJ2-2, with TRBD2 matching 8 bases. Germline values: CDR1 SGHTA, CDR2 FQGNSA. Losses at the gene ends were 5 bases for V and 0 bases for J; bases not matched to a gene: 8. This CDR3 has 17 amino acids.

This clonotype has ten or more counts. This sequence joins TRBV12-3 or TRBV12-4 and TRBJ2-5, with 7 bases that match TRBD2. CDR3 size: 14 residues. V was pared by 2 bases and J by 2 bases, with 2 bases of the junction left unmatched. This CDR3 is CASSLYGGQETQYF. As DNA, the CDR3 is TGTGCCAGCAGTTTATACGGGGGGCAAGAGACCCAGTACTTC.

The rearrangement links TRBV12-3 or TRBV12-4 to TRBJ2-2; D may be TRBD2 (6 bases). Trimming took off 7 bases at V and 7 bases at J, with 10 bases between the two ends. The CDR3 consists of 12 residues. As DNA, the CDR3 is TGTGCCAGCAACTTGGGGGGCGGGGAGCTGTTTTTT. Its protein product is CASNLGGGELFF.

This clonotype was found many times. The chain has TRBV29-1 and TRBJ1-2, with D unclear. V shed 0 bases and J shed 4 bases, with 9 bases lying between them. CDR1 SQVTM and CDR2 ANQGSEA come from the germline V gene. The CDR3 spans 13 residues. Here the CDR3 reads CSVEDANSYGYTF. The DNA of the CDR3 is TGCAGCGTTGAAGACGCCAACTCCTATGGCTACACCTTC.

CDR3 coding DNA: TGTGCCAGCAGTCGGACGGTTCTTCGCACAGATACGCAGTATTTT. Protein product: CASSRTVLRTDTQYF. The chain combines TRBV28 with TRBJ2-3; D gene uncertain. The CDR3 runs 15 residues. V was shortened by 5 bases and J by 1 base, with 13 bases between the two germline ends. CDR1 is MDHEN, CDR2 SYDVKM, per germline.

This sequence joins TRBV27 and TRBJ2-5; tentative D call: TRBD2 (6 bases). V lost 5 bases and J lost 5, with 27 bases in between. Germline CDR1 reads MNHEY; CDR2 reads SMNVEV (reference sequence). The CDR3 is made up of 18 amino acids. Written as DNA, the CDR3 is TGTGCCAGCAGTACATATACCCAGGACTACTCGCGACGGGAGACCCAGTACTTC. This encodes CASSTYTQDYSRRETQYF.

This clonotype showed up many times. J is TRBJ1-1 and V is TRBV30; D gene ambiguous. Germline V gene sequence: CDR1 GTSNPN, CDR2 SVGIG (reference sequence). The CDR3 loop spans 11 amino acids. V dropped 0 bases and J dropped 5 bases, with 4 bases sitting between them. Here the CDR3 reads CAWSVLTEAFF. As DNA, the CDR3 is TGTGCCTGGAGTGTATTAACTGAAGCTTTCTTT. The entire variable domain, with the rest obtained from reference TRBV30 and TRBJ1-1, is as follows: SQTIHQWPATLVQPVGSPLSLECTVEGTSNPNLYWYRQAAGRGLQLLFYSVGIGQISSEVPQNLSASRPQDRQFILSSKKLLLSDSGFYLCAWSVLTEAFFGQGTRLTVV.

This clonotype has ten or more counts. The chain has TRBV20-1 and TRBJ1-5; no clear D gene. With 2 bases removed from V and 0 bases from J, the gap between germline ends came to 8 bases. Germline values: CDR1 DFQATT, CDR2 SNEGSKA (reference sequence). The CDR3 is 14 amino acids. CDR3 in amino acids: CSARTRYSNQPQHF. The CDR3 DNA reads as TGCAGTGCTAGAACAAGGTATAGCAATCAGCCCCAGCATTTT.

The J gene is TRBJ2-3, the V gene TRBV5-5, with D uncertain. CDR1 SGHKS and CDR2 YYEKEE come from the germline V gene (reference sequence). This CDR3 is built from 13 residues. V gave up 4 bases and J gave up 5 bases, with 11 bases separating them. In DNA, the CDR3 is TGTGCCAGCAGCCTGGACCTCCGAGATACGCAGTATTTT. Translated, it gives CASSLDLRDTQYF.

In this sample, this clonotype turned up a few times. The V and J genes are TRBV5-1 and TRBJ2-5; D is uncertain. Germline V lookup: CDR1 SGHRS, CDR2 YFSETQ. Trimming left V 2 bases short and J 5 bases short, with 13 bases between. The CDR3 is 14 amino acids. The CDR3 here is CASSLGLLSETQYF. The CDR3 DNA sequence: TGCGCCAGCAGCTTAGGCCTATTATCGGAGACCCAGTACTTC.

This clonotype appeared a few times. This chain joins TRBV7-2 and TRBJ2-3, with 9 nucleotides matching TRBD2. CDR3 length equals 16 residues. Germline CDR1 is SGHTA and CDR2 is FQGNSA. Trimming cost V 7 bases and J 4 bases; bases outside gene matches: 12. The CDR3 reads CASMLYGTSLPDTQYF. The CDR3 region has the DNA TGTGCCAGCATGCTATATGGGACTAGCCTCCCAGATACGCAGTATTTT.

This clonotype appeared many times. The genes are TRBV29-1 and TRBJ2-7; 16 bases are a match to TRBD2. Germline loops: CDR1 SQVTM, CDR2 ANQGSEA. This CDR3 region has 13 residues. Losses at the gene ends were 6 bases for V and 4 bases for J; bases not matched to a gene: 0. The CDR3 DNA follows: TGCAGCGTGGGACTAGCGGGAGGGTACGAGCAGTACTTC. Translation gives CSVGLAGGYEQYF.

The V call is TRBV20-1, the J call TRBJ2-1; D is ambiguous. This CDR3 spans 14 amino acids. The germline V gene has CDR1 DFQATT and CDR2 SNEGSKA (reference sequence). Trimming pared 2 bases from V and 8 bases from J, leaving 16 bases between. The CDR3 DNA sequence: TGCAGTGCTAGAAGCGATGAAGCTAGGGATGAGCAGTTCTTC. Its translation: CSARSDEARDEQFF.

This clonotype showed up just a few times. This chain connects TRBV5-1 to TRBJ2-7, with TRBD2 identical over 11 bases. The CDR3 runs to 16 residues. Germline CDR1 is SGHRS and CDR2 is YFSETQ. J was trimmed by 7 bases and V by 4 bases; bases with no gene match: 13. This CDR3 reads CASSLTGLAGSVEQYF. Here the CDR3 DNA reads TGCGCCAGCAGCCTAACTGGACTAGCGGGTTCGGTGGAGCAGTACTTC.

The V and J genes are TRBV20-1 and TRBJ2-7, with 12 bases fitting TRBD2. The germline V gene has CDR1 DFQATT and CDR2 SNEGSKA (reference sequence). The CDR3 is 14 amino acids. V lost 3 bases and J lost 4; bases outside the gene matches: 4. In nucleotides, the CDR3 is TGCAGTGCTAGCTTGGGACTAGCGGGTTACGAGCAGTACTTC. Protein product: CSASLGLAGYEQYF.

The rearrangement links TRBV7-6 to TRBJ2-1; 7 bases fit TRBD2. CDR1 SGHVS and CDR2 FNYEAQ come from the germline V gene. The ends lost 5 bases at V and 6 bases at J; junction bases unmatched: 10. The CDR3 runs 15 residues. As DNA, the CDR3 is TGTGCCAGCAGCACACTAGCGCGACCTAGCAATGAGCAGTTCTTC. Residues: CASSTLARPSNEQFF.

A note on this clonotype: Mismatch with germline at one junction end may stem from a read error. This chain connects TRBV7-7 to TRBJ2-5; 10 bases agree with TRBD2. The CDR3 has 18 amino acids. CDR1 is SSHAT, CDR2 FNYEAQ, per germline (reference sequence). The CDR3 nucleotides read TGTACCAGCAGCTACCGGCTCGGGATAGCGGGAGGCCAAGAGACCCAGTACTTC. This translates into CTSSYRLGIAGGQETQYF.

This clonotype was observed a handful of times. The chain uses TRBV10-3 and TRBJ1-1; D uncertain. Germline V CDR1 and CDR2: ENHRY, SYGVKD. CDR3 length: 14 amino acids. The V end lost 0 bases, the J end lost 1 base, and 6 bases lay between the germline ends. The CDR3 is CAISESTANTEAFF. The CDR3 bases are TGTGCCATCAGTGAGTCAACAGCGAACACTGAAGCTTTCTTT.

J is TRBJ2-2 and V is TRBV6-4; the D gene is possibly TRBD1 (7 bases). V lost 6 bases to trimming and J lost 4 bases, with 30 bases between them. CDR1 and CDR2 (germline): MRHNA, SNTAGT. The CDR3 spans 20 residues. The CDR3 loop is CASRGLAGQKLKGATGELFF. The DNA for the CDR3 is TGTGCCAGCAGAGGTCTCGCGGGACAGAAACTCAAGGGGGCCACCGGGGAGCTGTTTTTT.

This clonotype was counted only a few times. The chain links TRBV20-1 to TRBJ2-1; perhaps TRBD2 as D (5 bases). Per the germline V gene, CDR1 is DFQATT and CDR2 is SNEGSKA (reference sequence). The CDR3 has 11 residues. This chain's CDR3 is CRSGTYNEQFF. The CDR3 DNA sequence: TGCAGGTCCGGGACCTACAATGAGCAGTTCTTC.

V is TRBV7-9 and J is TRBJ2-7; the D gene could be TRBD1 or TRBD2 (5 bases each). Trimming shortened V by 5 bases and J by 9 bases, and 29 bases separated the two germline ends. Germline assignment: CDR1 SEHNR and CDR2 FQNEAQ (reference sequence). This CDR3 region has 17 residues. Here the CDR3 reads CASSTTRLRDQNVGQYF. The CDR3 region has the DNA TGTGCCAGCAGCACCACCCGACTCCGGGACCAAAACGTCGGGCAGTACTTC.

This clonotype was detected many times. The CDR3 region has the DNA TGTGCCAGCAGCTTAGAAGGGGTCCAGCCCCAGCATTTT. It specifies CASSLEGVQPQHF. The rearrangement uses TRBV7-9 and TRBJ1-5; D perhaps matches TRBD1 (5 bases). V gave up 1 base and J gave up 7 bases, with 8 bases separating them. Germline V gives CDR1 SEHNR, CDR2 FQNEAQ (reference sequence). The CDR3 sequence is 13 residues long.